This record covers a single TCR beta chain. V lost 0 bases to trimming and J lost 5 bases, with 11 bases between them. This CDR3 is 15 amino acids long. CDR1 is LGHNT and CDR2 is FRNRAP in the germline V gene. These data are taken from a study of shared T cell receptors in the human thymus. TCRdb keeps only in-frame clones here, not all; method: immunoSEQ multiplex PCR. The sample contains hundreds of thousands of clones, roughly 90% of which appear only once. The sample also formed part of further work on human thymus T cells. As reported in that work: During corrective heart surgery, resections were taken, and the thymus tissue came from them.

The sample comprised thymocytes. This clonotype was obtained from a boy younger than two with a congenital heart defect. The V and J genes are TRBV12-5 and TRBJ1-5; perhaps TRBD1 as D (5 bases). CDR3 in amino acids: CASGLVSRGHQPQHF. The CDR3 bases are TGTGCTAGTGGTTTGGTATCTAGGGGTCATCAGCCCCAGCATTTT.